A single sample is the source of the 19 T cell receptor beta chains below, sequenced in a study of CD8+CD57+ T cells in acquired aplastic anemia. CD8+CD57+ cell expansion had been shown by flow cytometry in patients chosen for sequencing. Profiling that covered TCR beta VDJ and CDR3 relied on genomic DNA as its template. TCRdb re-called the reads through MiXCR, storing one row per CDR3 protein. The repertoire holds over 150,000 distinct CDR3 sequences, with about half as singletons. Sequencing was performed on sorted CD4+, CD8+, or CD8+CD57+ T cells (not recorded which) from PBMCs. All receptors derive from a human donor with aplastic anemia.

This clonotype was observed a single time. V and J are TRBV14 and TRBJ1-2; no clear D gene. The CDR3 spans 15 residues. Germline values: CDR1 SGHDN, CDR2 FVKESK. Trimming stripped 0 bases from V and 4 bases from J, with 12 bases between. The CDR3 coding sequence is TGTGCCAGCAGCCAAGATATGGGAGTTTTCTATGGCTACACCTTC. It is translated as CASSQDMGVFYGYTF.

The chain is built from TRBV10-1 and TRBJ2-3; possibly TRBD2 for D (6 bases). Germline loops: CDR1 WNHNN, CDR2 SYGVQD (reference sequence). The CDR3 totals 12 residues. V dropped 5 bases and J dropped 10 bases, with 13 bases sitting between them. Here the CDR3 DNA reads TGCGCCAGCAGTCCTGCGGGGACCGCGCAGTATTTT. It codes for CASSPAGTAQYF.

The genes are TRBV12-1 and TRBJ2-1; no DNA check was done on the table's D call, TRBD2. TRBV12-1 is a known pseudogene. This CDR3 is built from 19 residues. In DNA, the CDR3 is TGTGCCAGCAGCTTTGCGGAACGGGAGACCGGTCTCCTACACAATGAGCAGTTCTTC. Residues: CASSFAERETGLLHNEQFF.

This clonotype was seen at least ten times. The chain recombines TRBV2 with TRBJ1-3; TRBD1 is a possible D gene (5 bases). The CDR3 has 17 amino acids. The germline CDR1 and CDR2 sequences are SNHLY and FYNNEI. Trimming took 1 base from V and 2 from J, leaving 15 bases between them. CDR3 DNA: TGTGCCAGCAGTGAAGATCGAACGGCGACAGCTGGAAACACCATATATTTT. Amino acids: CASSEDRTATAGNTIYF. Based on the CDR3 plus reference TRBV2 and TRBJ1-3, the full variable domain is EPEVTQTPSHQVTQMGQEVILRCVPISNHLYFYWYRQILGQKVEFLVSFYNNEISEKSEIFDDQFSVERPDGSNFTLKIRSTKLEDSAMYFCASSEDRTATAGNTIYFGEGSWLTVV.

This clonotype occurred a few times. The DNA for the CDR3 is TGCAGTGGTCATAGCGGGAGCTCCTACGAGCAGTACTTC. Residues: CSGHSGSSYEQYF. This rearrangement joins TRBV20-1 to TRBJ2-7; 9 bases map to TRBD2. Germline V gives CDR1 DFQATT, CDR2 SNEGSKA (reference sequence). Unmatched junction bases numbered 4, after V lost 7 bases and J lost 0 bases. CDR3 length: 13 residues.

The chain recombines TRBV5-1 with TRBJ1-1; 11 positions agree with TRBD1. The CDR3 is 14 residues long. With V trimmed by 5 bases and J by 4 bases, 4 bases remained unmatched. Germline CDR1 is SGHRS and CDR2 is YFSETQ. CDR3 residues: CASSWDRGVTEAFF. CDR3 DNA: TGCGCCAGCAGTTGGGACAGGGGGGTCACTGAAGCTTTCTTT.

Concerning this clonotype: A read error is possible here, since a much larger clone lies one base away. V gene TRBV6-1 combines with J gene TRBJ1-5; TRBD1 aligns across 7 bases. The CDR3 has 13 residues. Germline V gene lookup returns CDR1 MNHNS and CDR2 SASEGT. The CDR3 nucleotides read TGTGCCAGCAGGACAGGGTCCGTAGTTCCCCAGCGTTTT. Protein sequence: CASRTGSVVPQRF.

This clonotype was seen only a few times. The J gene is TRBJ2-2, the V gene TRBV3-1; D possibly corresponds to TRBD2 (5 bases). Trimming took off 2 bases at V and 4 bases at J, with 14 bases between the two ends. This CDR3 has 16 amino acids. CDR1 LGHDT and CDR2 YNNKEL come from the germline V gene (reference sequence). CDR3 region: CASSQYQAVITGELFF. For the CDR3, the DNA is TGTGCCAGCAGCCAATACCAAGCGGTGATCACCGGGGAGCTGTTTTTT.

The chain couples TRBV7-2 to TRBJ2-3, with 7 bases that match TRBD1. Germline V CDR1 and CDR2: SGHTA, FQGNSA. With 9 bases clipped from V and 2 bases from J, the junction kept 8 bases outside the gene matches. The CDR3 totals 14 residues. The CDR3 here is CASKPGQHTDTQYF. As DNA, the CDR3 is TGTGCCAGTAAACCGGGACAGCACACAGATACGCAGTATTTT. Based on the CDR3 plus reference TRBV7-2 and TRBJ2-3, the full variable domain is GAGVSQSPSNKVTEKGKDVELRCDPISGHTALYWYRQSLGQGLEFLIYFQGNSAPDKSGLPSDRFSAERTGGSVSTLTIQRTQQEDSAVYLCASKPGQHTDTQYFGPGTRLTVL.

The genes are TRBV4-1 and TRBJ2-2; the D gene could be TRBD1 or TRBD2 (6 bases each). V was shortened by 2 bases and J by 0 bases, with 25 bases between the two germline ends. Germline V gene lookup returns CDR1 MGHRA and CDR2 YSYEKL. The CDR3 totals 21 residues. The CDR3 coding sequence is TGCGCCAGCAGCCAAAGTATGAGGGGTGGGGGGCGCATAGCGAACACCGGGGAGCTGTTTTTT. Translating gives CASSQSMRGGGRIANTGELFF.

The chain links TRBV20-1 to TRBJ2-7, with a possible D match to TRBD2 (7 bases). CDR1 DFQATT and CDR2 SNEGSKA come from the germline V gene (reference sequence). V lost 5 bases and J 0 bases, leaving 11 bases between the germline ends. The CDR3 is 13 amino acids. The CDR3 bases are TGCAGTGCTGGGGGGGCCTCCTCCTACGAGCAGTACTTC. Translated, it gives CSAGGASSYEQYF.

The chain employs TRBV10-2 and TRBJ2-1; TRBD2 matches 7 bases. V gave up 3 bases and J gave up 1 base; unmatched junction bases: 3. The CDR3 totals 15 residues. Germline-derived CDR1 and CDR2 are WSHSY and SAAADI. CDR3 sequence: CASSDRGGSYNEQFF. Here the CDR3 DNA reads TGCGCCAGCAGTGACCGCGGGGGATCCTACAATGAGCAGTTCTTC.

The table lists this clonotype with a few counts. The chain recombines TRBV2 with TRBJ2-7, with D possibly TRBD2 on 5 matching bases. The CDR3 has 14 amino acids. Trimming removed 5 bases from V and 4 bases from J, with 15 bases in between. Germline values: CDR1 SNHLY, CDR2 FYNNEI. CDR3 region: CASSFSGTPYEQYF. CDR3 DNA: TGTGCCAGCAGTTTCAGCGGAACCCCTTACGAGCAGTACTTC.

V and J are TRBV6-1 and TRBJ1-2; 9 bases line up with TRBD1. The germline V gene encodes CDR1 MNHNS and CDR2 SASEGT. The CDR3 spans 16 residues. Germline trimming cut 6 bases from V and 3 bases from J; bases unmatched to any gene: 11. The CDR3 here is CASSTGGRANYYGYTF. The CDR3 DNA follows: TGTGCCAGCAGCACAGGGGGCAGAGCTAACTACTATGGCTACACCTTC.

The chain carries TRBV20-1 and TRBJ2-1; TRBD1 might be the D (5 bases). The ends were cut back, 3 bases at V and 5 bases at J, with 8 bases in the middle. This CDR3 comprises 12 residues. Germline V gene sequence: CDR1 DFQATT, CDR2 SNEGSKA (reference sequence). CDR3 nucleotide sequence: TGCAGTGCTAGTAAGGGGAACAATGAGCAGTTCTTC. It yields the protein CSASKGNNEQFF.

This clonotype was found once. The rearrangement joins TRBV7-2 to TRBJ2-1; no definite D call. Trimming took 1 base from V and 9 from J, leaving 4 bases between them. The CDR3 totals 11 residues. Looked up from germline, CDR1 is SGHTA and CDR2 is FQGNSA. CDR3 coding DNA: TGTGCCAGCAGCTTAGGGCCTGAGCAGTTCTTC. Protein sequence: CASSLGPEQFF. Looking up the rest from reference TRBV7-2 and TRBJ2-1 gives the full variable domain: GAGVSQSPSNKVTEKGKDVELRCDPISGHTALYWYRQSLGQGLEFLIYFQGNSAPDKSGLPSDRFSAERTGGSVSTLTIQRTQQEDSAVYLCASSLGPEQFFGPGTRLTVL.

This chain uses TRBV7-8 with TRBJ1-1, with D uncertain. The CDR3 consists of 10 residues. CDR1 is SGHVS, CDR2 FQNEAQ, per germline. The CDR3, as DNA: TGTGTTGCGGCGAACACTGAAGCTTTCTTT. Encoded protein: CVAANTEAFF.

This clonotype was counted ten times or more. In DNA, the CDR3 is TGTGCCATCAGCGGACAGGTTGGTGGCACTGAAGCTTTCTTT. It codes for CAISGQVGGTEAFF. The chain combines TRBV10-3 with TRBJ1-1; 7 bases match TRBD1. The CDR3 extends over 14 amino acids. Trimming removed 6 bases from V and 4 bases from J; junction bases left unmatched: 8. Germline assignment: CDR1 ENHRY and CDR2 SYGVKD.

The chain carries TRBV5-1 and TRBJ2-2, with 7 positions matching TRBD1. The CDR3 sequence is 15 residues long. V dropped 5 bases and J dropped 6; count of bases not matched to a gene: 10. CDR1 is SGHRS and CDR2 is YFSETQ in the germline V gene. The CDR3 sequence: CASRIRTGGPGELFF. The CDR3 DNA sequence: TGCGCCAGCAGAATAAGGACAGGCGGTCCCGGGGAGCTGTTTTTT.